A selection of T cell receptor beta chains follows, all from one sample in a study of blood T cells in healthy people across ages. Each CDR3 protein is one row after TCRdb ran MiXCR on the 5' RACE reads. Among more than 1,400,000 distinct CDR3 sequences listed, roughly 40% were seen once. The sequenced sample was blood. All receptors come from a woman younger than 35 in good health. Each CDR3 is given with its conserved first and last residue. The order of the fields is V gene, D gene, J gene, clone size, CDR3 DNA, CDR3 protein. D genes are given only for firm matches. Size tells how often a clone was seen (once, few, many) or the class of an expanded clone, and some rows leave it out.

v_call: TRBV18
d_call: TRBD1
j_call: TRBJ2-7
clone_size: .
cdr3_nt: TGTGCCAGCTCAAGGGGGACAGGGACGAAAACCTACGAGCAGTACTTC
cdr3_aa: CASSRGTGTKTYEQYF

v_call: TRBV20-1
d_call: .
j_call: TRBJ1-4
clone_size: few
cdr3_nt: TGCAGTGCTAGGTCGGGGGCGGGGAATGAAAAACTGTTTTTT
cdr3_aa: CSARSGAGNEKLFF

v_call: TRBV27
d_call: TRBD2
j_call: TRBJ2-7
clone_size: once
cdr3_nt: TGTGCCAGCAGTCCGGTCAAGCGGGGTAAAGGGTCCTACGAGCAGTACTTC
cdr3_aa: CASSPVKRGKGSYEQYF

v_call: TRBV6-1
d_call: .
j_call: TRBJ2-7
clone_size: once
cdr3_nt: TGTGCCAGCAGTCCGCGACAGGAGGGCGAGCAGTACTTC
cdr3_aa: CASSPRQEGEQYF

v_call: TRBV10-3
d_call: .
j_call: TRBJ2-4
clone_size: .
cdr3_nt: TGTGCCATCAGTGAGTCGGGAATCAGGGACCCGCCAGCCCTGGCCAAAAACATTCAGTACTTC
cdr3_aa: CAISESGIRDPPALAKNIQYF

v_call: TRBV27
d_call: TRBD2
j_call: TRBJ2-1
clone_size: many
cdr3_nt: TGTGCCAGCAGTAGCGGGGTGGAGCAGTTCTTC
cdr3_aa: CASSSGVEQFF

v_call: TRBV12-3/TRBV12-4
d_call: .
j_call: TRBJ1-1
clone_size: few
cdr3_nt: TGTGCCAGCAGTTTTAACCAGGGCGGGAGCACTGAAGCTTTCTTT
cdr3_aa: CASSFNQGGSTEAFF

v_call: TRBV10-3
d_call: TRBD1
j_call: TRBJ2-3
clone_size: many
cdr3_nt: TGTGCCATCAGACAGACAGGGACCCCCACAGATACGCAGTATTTT
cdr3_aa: CAIRQTGTPTDTQYF

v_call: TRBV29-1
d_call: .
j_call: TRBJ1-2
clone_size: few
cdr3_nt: TGCAGCGTTGGGCGACGACTAGCTACTAACTATGGCTACACCTTC
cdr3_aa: CSVGRRLATNYGYTF

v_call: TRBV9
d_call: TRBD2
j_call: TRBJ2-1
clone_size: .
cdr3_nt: TGTGCCAGCAGCCCCACTAGCGGGAGTATGAATGAGCAGTTCTTC
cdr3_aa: CASSPTSGSMNEQFF

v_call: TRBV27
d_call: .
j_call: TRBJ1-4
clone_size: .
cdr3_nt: TGTGCCAGCGGGGCTTCTGCAGGGCGGGAAAAACTGTTTTTT
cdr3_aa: CASGASAGREKLFF

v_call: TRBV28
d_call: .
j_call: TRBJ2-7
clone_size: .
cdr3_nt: TGTGCCAGCAGTGGCCGGGGCAGGTCCTACGAGCAGTACTTC
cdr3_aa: CASSGRGRSYEQYF

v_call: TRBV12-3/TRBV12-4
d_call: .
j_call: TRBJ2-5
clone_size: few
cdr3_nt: TGTGCCAGCAGTGGGATATGGGGGCTAGATGAGACCCAGTACTTC
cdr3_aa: CASSGIWGLDETQYF

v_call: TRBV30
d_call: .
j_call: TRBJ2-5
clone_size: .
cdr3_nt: TGTGCCTGGACAGTTGTGCAGGAGCAGTACTTC
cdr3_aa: CAWTVVQEQYF

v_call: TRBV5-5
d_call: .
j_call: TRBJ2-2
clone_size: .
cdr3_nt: TGTGCCAGCAGCTCTTATACAGGAGTAGGCGAGGAGCTGTTTTTT
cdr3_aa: CASSSYTGVGEELFF

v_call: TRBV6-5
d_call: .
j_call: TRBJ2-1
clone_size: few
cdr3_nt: TGTGCCAGCAGTCCAAACCCTACAGGTTCCTACAATGAGCAGTTCTTC
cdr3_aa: CASSPNPTGSYNEQFF

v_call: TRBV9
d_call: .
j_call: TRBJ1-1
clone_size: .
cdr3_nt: TGTGCCAGCAGCGTAGAACCAGGCCCAAACACTGAAGCTTTCTTT
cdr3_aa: CASSVEPGPNTEAFF

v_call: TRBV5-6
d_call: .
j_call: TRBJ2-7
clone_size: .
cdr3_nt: TGTGCCAGCAGCCCGAAAGGGGGGGGAACCTACGAGCAGTACTTC
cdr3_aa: CASSPKGGGTYEQYF

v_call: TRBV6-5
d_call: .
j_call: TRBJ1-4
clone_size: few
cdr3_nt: TGTGCCAGCAGCCGGACTTCCTTCAATGAAAAACTGTTTTTT
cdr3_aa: CASSRTSFNEKLFF

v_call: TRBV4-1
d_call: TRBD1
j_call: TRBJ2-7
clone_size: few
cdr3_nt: TGCGCCAGCAGCCAAGAAGCTGCCAGGGGGTCAGGGTCCTACGAGCAGTACTTC
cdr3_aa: CASSQEAARGSGSYEQYF

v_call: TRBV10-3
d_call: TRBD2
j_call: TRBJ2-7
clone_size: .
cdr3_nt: TGTGCCATCAGTGCAACTAGCGGGGGGGCGGGTGAGCAGTACTTC
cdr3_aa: CAISATSGGAGEQYF

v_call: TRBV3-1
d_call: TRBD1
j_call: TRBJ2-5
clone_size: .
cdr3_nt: TGTGCCAGCAGCCAAGTGAGGACAGGGGAGATGGAGACCCAGTACTTC
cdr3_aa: CASSQVRTGEMETQYF